Listed below are T cell receptor beta chains from one sample, sequenced in a study of cytomegalovirus exposure and HLA in healthy donors. The assay was immunoSEQ multiplex PCR, and TCRdb's table has in-frame clones only and misses some. The data hold more than 95,000 clones, with 81% observed a single time. Source material: PBMCs. Source of these receptors: a man aged 18 to 29 in good health and CMV-seropositive. CDR3s include the opening cysteine and the closing phenylalanine or tryptophan. The order of the fields is J gene, V gene, clone size, D gene, CDR3 protein, CDR3 DNA. A D gene is named only where the DNA matches it firmly. Clone size is not always given. Where it is, it says once, few, many or a class for expanded clones.

>TRBJ1-1|TRBV11-3|NA|NA
CASSLGQNTEAFF
TGTGCCAGCAGCTTGGGACAGAACACTGAAGCTTTCTTT
>TRBJ1-1|TRBV7-8|NA|NA
CASSLTMEGAFF
TGTGCCAGCAGCTTGACTATGGAGGGAGCTTTCTTT
>TRBJ2-1|TRBV19|few|NA
CASSITGNNEQFF
TGTGCCAGTAGTATCACAGGGAACAATGAGCAGTTCTTC
>TRBJ2-3|TRBV4-3|NA|TRBD2
CASSQASGGLAGGRGTQYF
TGCGCCAGCAGCCAAGCCTCGGGGGGACTAGCGGGGGGTCGGGGTACGCAGTATTTT
>TRBJ2-3|TRBV6-1|NA|TRBD2
CASSGLAGGLTDTQYF
TGTGCCAGCAGTGGGCTAGCGGGAGGACTCACAGATACGCAGTATTTT
>TRBJ2-1|TRBV4-1|NA|TRBD2
CASSQWASGGNNEQFF
TGCGCCAGCAGCCAATGGGCTAGCGGGGGGAACAATGAGCAGTTCTTC
>TRBJ2-1|TRBV25-1|NA|TRBD2
CASSGTSGRGWEFF
TGTGCCAGCAGTGGGACTAGCGGGAGAGGGTGGGAGTTCTTC
>TRBJ2-5|TRBV5-1|NA|NA
CASSIDRQRETQYF
TGCGCCAGCAGCATAGACAGGCAAAGAGAGACCCAGTACTTC
>TRBJ1-1|TRBV2|NA|NA
CASKSEAFF
TGTGCCAGCAAGAGTGAAGCTTTCTTT
>TRBJ1-1|TRBV15|NA|TRBD1
CATPRTGRTEAFF
TGTGCCACCCCCCGGACAGGGAGGACTGAAGCTTTCTTT
>TRBJ1-5|TRBV19|NA|NA
CASSIDLGGYSNQPQHF
TGTGCCAGTAGTATAGATCTGGGGGGGTATAGCAATCAGCCCCAGCATTTT
>TRBJ2-5|TRBV5-1|once|TRBD2
CASSLGPTSGRVGTQYF
TGCGCCAGCAGCTTGGGACCGACTAGCGGGAGGGTCGGGACCCAGTACTTC
>TRBJ2-2|TRBV30|NA|NA
CAWSVPAWTARRGELFF
TGTGCCTGGAGTGTACCCGCTTGGACAGCGAGGAGGGGGGAGCTGTTTTTT
>TRBJ2-5|TRBV7-2|NA|NA
CASSPDPEYGETQYF
TGTGCCAGCAGCCCCGACCCGGAGTATGGAGAGACCCAGTACTTC
>TRBJ2-1|TRBV7-8|NA|TRBD2
CASSRPPTGGGHYNEQFF
TGTGCCAGCAGCCGACCCCCCACCGGGGGAGGGCACTACAATGAGCAGTTCTTC
>TRBJ2-4|TRBV29-1|NA|TRBD1
CSVSPRGAKNIQYF
TGCAGCGTGAGCCCCAGGGGGGCCAAAAACATTCAGTACTTC
>TRBJ2-7|TRBV6-6|few|TRBD1
CASSLRGPPYEQYF
TGTGCCAGCAGTTTGAGGGGGCCACCCTACGAGCAGTACTTC
>TRBJ1-1|TRBV7-9|NA|NA
CASSFRLPADMNTEAFF
TGTGCCAGCAGCTTTCGTCTCCCAGCTGACATGAACACTGAAGCTTTCTTT
>TRBJ2-5|TRBV5-8|NA|TRBD1
CASSYDRASQETQYF
TGTGCCAGCAGCTACGACAGGGCTTCCCAAGAGACCCAGTACTTC
>TRBJ2-7|TRBV7-2|NA|NA
CASSLSYAYEQYF
TGTGCCAGCAGCTTATCCTATGCCTACGAGCAGTACTTC
>TRBJ2-1|TRBV11-2|NA|NA
CASSLVIPGVGQRRQFF
TGTGCCAGCAGCTTAGTAATCCCCGGGGTTGGGCAAAGACGGCAGTTCTTC
>TRBJ2-3|TRBV18|few|NA
CASSLQDPGTDTQYF
TGTGCCAGCTCACTCCAGGATCCCGGTACAGATACGCAGTATTTT
>TRBJ1-2|TRBV21-1|NA|NA
CASSGRTYDKVGYGYTF
TGTGCCAGCAGCGGTCGGACATACGATAAAGTCGGATATGGCTACACCTTC
>TRBJ2-3|TRBV2|NA|TRBD2
CATSGLGTTDTQYF
TGTGCCACCTCCGGACTAGGAACCACAGATACGCAGTATTTT
>TRBJ1-3|TRBV4-3|NA|NA
CASSQDSSSGNTIYF
TGCGCCAGCAGCCAAGATTCCAGCTCTGGAAACACCATATATTTT
>TRBJ1-2|TRBV6-6|NA|TRBD1
CASRDRGSYTF
TGTGCCAGCAGGGACAGGGGTAGCTACACCTTC
>TRBJ1-2|TRBV7-6|NA|TRBD1
CASSLAGDRGSLGGGYTF
TGTGCCAGCAGCTTAGCTGGGGACAGGGGGTCACTGGGTGGTGGCTACACCTTC
>TRBJ1-5|TRBV2|NA|TRBD1
CAGGDRGNQPQHF
TGTGCCGGCGGCGACAGGGGTAATCAGCCCCAGCATTTT
>TRBJ2-1|TRBV10-2|NA|NA
CASSEGLPYNEQFF
TGCGCCAGCAGTGAGGGACTACCCTACAATGAGCAGTTCTTC
>TRBJ1-2|TRBV27|NA|NA
CASSLSTTGDYTF
TGTGCCAGCAGTTTATCCACGACTGGTGACTACACCTTC
>TRBJ1-4|TRBV19|NA|NA
CAGSSGANEKLFF
TGTGCCGGATCCTCGGGGGCTAATGAAAAACTGTTTTTT
>TRBJ2-3|TRBV27|NA|NA
CASSRHRSSTDTQYF
TGTGCCAGCAGTCGACACAGGTCTAGCACAGATACGCAGTATTTT
>TRBJ2-3|TRBV29-1|NA|NA
CSVNIRGGRGTDTQYF
TGCAGCGTTAATATTAGGGGGGGAAGGGGCACAGATACGCAGTATTTT